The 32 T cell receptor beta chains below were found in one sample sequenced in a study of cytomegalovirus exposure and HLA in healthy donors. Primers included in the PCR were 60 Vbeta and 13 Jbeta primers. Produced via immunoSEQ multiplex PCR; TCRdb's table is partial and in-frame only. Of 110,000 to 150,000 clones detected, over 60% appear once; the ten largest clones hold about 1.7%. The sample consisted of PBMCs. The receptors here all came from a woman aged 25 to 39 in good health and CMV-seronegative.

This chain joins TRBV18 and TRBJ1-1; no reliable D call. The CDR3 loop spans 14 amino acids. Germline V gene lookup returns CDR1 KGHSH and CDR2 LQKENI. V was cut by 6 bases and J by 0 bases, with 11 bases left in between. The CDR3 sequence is CASSLVRLNTEAFF. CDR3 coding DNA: TGTGCCAGCTCCCTCGTGAGGTTGAACACTGAAGCTTTCTTT.

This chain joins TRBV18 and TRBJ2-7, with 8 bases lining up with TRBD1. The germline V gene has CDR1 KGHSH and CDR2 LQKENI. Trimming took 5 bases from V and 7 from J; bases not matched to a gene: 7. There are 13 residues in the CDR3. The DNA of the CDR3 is TGTGCCAGCTCATCCTTGGACAGGGAGGAGCAGTACTTC. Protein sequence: CASSSLDREEQYF.

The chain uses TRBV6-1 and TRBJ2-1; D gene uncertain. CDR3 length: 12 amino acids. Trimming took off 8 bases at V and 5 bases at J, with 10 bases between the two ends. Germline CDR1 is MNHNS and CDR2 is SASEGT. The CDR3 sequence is CASGRVDNEQFF. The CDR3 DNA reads TGTGCCAGCGGTCGGGTAGACAATGAGCAGTTCTTC.

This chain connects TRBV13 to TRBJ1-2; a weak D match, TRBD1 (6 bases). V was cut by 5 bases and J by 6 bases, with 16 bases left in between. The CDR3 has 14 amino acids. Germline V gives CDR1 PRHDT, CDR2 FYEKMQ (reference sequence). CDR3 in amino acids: CASSINQGNNGYTF. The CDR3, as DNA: TGTGCCAGCAGCATCAATCAGGGGAACAATGGCTACACCTTC.

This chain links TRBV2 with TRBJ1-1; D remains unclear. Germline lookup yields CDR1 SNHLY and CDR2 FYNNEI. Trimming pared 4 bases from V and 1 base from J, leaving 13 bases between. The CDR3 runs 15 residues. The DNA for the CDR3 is TGTGCCAGCAGTGTGGAGTTGACGGCGAACACTGAAGCTTTCTTT. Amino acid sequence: CASSVELTANTEAFF.

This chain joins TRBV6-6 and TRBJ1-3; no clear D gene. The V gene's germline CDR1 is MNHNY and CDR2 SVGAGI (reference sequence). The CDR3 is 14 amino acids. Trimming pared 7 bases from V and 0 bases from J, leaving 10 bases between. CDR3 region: CASTPLGSGNTIYF. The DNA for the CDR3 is TGTGCCAGCACCCCTCTCGGCTCTGGAAACACCATATATTTT.

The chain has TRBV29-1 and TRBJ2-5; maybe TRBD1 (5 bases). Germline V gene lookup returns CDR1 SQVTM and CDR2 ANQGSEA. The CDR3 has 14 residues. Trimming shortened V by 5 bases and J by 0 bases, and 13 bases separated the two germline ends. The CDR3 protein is CSVILRGDQETQYF. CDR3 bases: TGCAGCGTTATTCTTAGGGGCGACCAAGAGACCCAGTACTTC.

CDR3 coding DNA: TGTGCCACCAGCAGAACGGACAGGGGGCTCGGGGCCAACGTCCTGACTTTC. It encodes CATSRTDRGLGANVLTF. The J gene is TRBJ2-6, the V gene TRBV15; 11 bases match TRBD1. CDR3 size: 17 residues. V shed 2 bases and J 4 bases; nucleotides not matched to a gene: 4. From germline, CDR1 is LNHNV and CDR2 YYDKDF (reference sequence). The whole variable domain, filled in from reference TRBV15 and TRBJ2-6, reads DAMVIQNPRYQVTQFGKPVTLSCSQTLNHNVMYWYQQKSSQAPKLLFHYYDKDFNNEADTPDNFQSRRPNTSFCFLDIRSPGLGDTAMYLCATSRTDRGLGANVLTFGAGSRLTVL.

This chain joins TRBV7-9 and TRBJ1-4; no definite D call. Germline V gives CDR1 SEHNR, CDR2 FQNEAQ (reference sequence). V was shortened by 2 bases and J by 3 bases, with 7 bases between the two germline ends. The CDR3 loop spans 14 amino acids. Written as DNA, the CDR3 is TGTGCCAGCAGCTTAAGAACAGCTAATGAAAAACTGTTTTTT. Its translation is CASSLRTANEKLFF.

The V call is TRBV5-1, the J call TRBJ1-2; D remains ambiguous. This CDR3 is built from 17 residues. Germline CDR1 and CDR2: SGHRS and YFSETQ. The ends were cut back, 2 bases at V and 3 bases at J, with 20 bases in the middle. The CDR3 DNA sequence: TGCGCCAGCAGCTTAACCCCCTTGACCGGCGGGGACTATGGCTACACCTTC. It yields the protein CASSLTPLTGGDYGYTF.

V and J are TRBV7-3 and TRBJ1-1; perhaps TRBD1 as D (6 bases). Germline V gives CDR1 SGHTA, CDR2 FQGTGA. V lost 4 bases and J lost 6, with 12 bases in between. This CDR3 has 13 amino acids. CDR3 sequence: CASSSWGRAEAFF. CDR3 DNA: TGTGCCAGCAGCTCGTGGGGGCGTGCTGAAGCTTTCTTT.

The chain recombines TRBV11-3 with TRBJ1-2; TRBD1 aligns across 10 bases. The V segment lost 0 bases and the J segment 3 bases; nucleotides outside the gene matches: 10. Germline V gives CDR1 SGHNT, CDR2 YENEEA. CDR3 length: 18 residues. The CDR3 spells CASSLDCCGTGAHYGYTF. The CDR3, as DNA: TGTGCCAGCAGCTTAGACTGCTGCGGGACAGGGGCTCACTATGGCTACACCTTC.

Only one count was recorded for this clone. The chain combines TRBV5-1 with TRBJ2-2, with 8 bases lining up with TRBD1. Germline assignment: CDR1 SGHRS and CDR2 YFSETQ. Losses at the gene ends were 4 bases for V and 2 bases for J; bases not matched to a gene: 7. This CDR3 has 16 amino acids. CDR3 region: CASSGGGTGNTGELFF. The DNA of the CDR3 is TGCGCCAGCAGCGGCGGTGGGACAGGAAACACCGGGGAGCTGTTTTTT.

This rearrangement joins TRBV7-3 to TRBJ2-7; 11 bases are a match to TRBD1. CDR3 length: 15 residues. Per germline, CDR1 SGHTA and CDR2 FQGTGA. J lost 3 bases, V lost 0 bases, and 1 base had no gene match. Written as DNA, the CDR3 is TGTGCCAGCAGCTTAACGGGGACAGGGGGCTACGAGCAGTACTTC. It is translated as CASSLTGTGGYEQYF.

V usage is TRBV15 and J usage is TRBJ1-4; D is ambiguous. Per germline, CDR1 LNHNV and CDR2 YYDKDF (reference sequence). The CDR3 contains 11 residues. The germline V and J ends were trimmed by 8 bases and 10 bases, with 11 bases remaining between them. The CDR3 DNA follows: TGTGCCACCGGTCAAACGAGAAAACTGTTTTTT. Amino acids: CATGQTRKLFF.

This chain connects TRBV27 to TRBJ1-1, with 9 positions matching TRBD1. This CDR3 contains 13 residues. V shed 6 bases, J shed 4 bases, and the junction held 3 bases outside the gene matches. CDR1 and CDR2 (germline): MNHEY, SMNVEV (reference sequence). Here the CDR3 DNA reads TGTGCCAGCAGAACAGGGGGCAGCACTGAAGCTTTCTTT. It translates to CASRTGGSTEAFF.

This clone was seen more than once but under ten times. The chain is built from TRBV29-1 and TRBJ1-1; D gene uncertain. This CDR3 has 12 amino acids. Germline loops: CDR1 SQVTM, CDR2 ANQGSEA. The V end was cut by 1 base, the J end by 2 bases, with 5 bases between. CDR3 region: CSVEAYNTEAFF. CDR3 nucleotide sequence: TGCAGCGTTGAAGCCTACAACACTGAAGCTTTCTTT.

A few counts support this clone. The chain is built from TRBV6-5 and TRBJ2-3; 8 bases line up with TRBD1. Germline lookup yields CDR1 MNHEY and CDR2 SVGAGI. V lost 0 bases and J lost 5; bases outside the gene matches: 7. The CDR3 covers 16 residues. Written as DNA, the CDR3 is TGTGCCAGCAGTTACTCGCGGCAGGGGGCTGGAGATACGCAGTATTTT. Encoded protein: CASSYSRQGAGDTQYF.

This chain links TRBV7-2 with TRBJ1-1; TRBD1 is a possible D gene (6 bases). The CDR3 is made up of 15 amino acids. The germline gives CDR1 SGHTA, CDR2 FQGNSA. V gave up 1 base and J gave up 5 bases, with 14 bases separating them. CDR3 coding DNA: TGTGCCAGCAGCTTAGATTGGGGGCGCCCGACTGAAGCTTTCTTT. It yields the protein CASSLDWGRPTEAFF. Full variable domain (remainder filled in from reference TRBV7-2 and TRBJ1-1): GAGVSQSPSNKVTEKGKDVELRCDPISGHTALYWYRQSLGQGLEFLIYFQGNSAPDKSGLPSDRFSAERTGGSVSTLTIQRTQQEDSAVYLCASSLDWGRPTEAFFGQGTRLTVV.

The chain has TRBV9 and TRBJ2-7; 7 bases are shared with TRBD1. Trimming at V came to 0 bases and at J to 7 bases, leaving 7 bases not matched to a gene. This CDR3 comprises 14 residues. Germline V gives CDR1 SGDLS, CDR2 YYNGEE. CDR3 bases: TGTGCCAGCAGCGTAGGACAGGGTGGAGGAGAGCAGTACTTC. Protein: CASSVGQGGGEQYF.

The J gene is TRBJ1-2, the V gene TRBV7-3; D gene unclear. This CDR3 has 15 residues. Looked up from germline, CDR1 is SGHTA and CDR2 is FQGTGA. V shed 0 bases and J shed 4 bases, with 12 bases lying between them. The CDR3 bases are TGTGCCAGCAGCTTAACGCCGGGTCGTGTCTATGGCTACACCTTC. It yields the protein CASSLTPGRVYGYTF.

CDR3 in amino acids: CASSQTHPAEGYTF. The CDR3 nucleotides are TGTGCCAGCAGTCAGACCCACCCTGCGGAAGGCTACACCTTC. The V call is TRBV6-4, the J call TRBJ1-2; the D is unclear. Trimming shortened V by 5 bases and J by 8 bases, and 18 bases separated the two germline ends. The CDR3 has 14 residues. Germline assignment: CDR1 MRHNA and CDR2 SNTAGT.

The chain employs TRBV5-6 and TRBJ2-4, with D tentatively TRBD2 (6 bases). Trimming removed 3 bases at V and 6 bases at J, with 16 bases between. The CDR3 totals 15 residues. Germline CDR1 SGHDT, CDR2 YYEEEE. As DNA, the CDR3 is TGTGCCAGCAGCTCCCTGGGGGGAAACCCAAACATTCAGTACTTC. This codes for CASSSLGGNPNIQYF.

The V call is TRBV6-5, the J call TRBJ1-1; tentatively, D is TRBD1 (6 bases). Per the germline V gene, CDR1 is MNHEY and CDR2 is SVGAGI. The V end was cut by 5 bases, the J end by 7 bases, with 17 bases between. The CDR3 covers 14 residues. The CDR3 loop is CASSPTGYRDEAFF. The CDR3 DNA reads TGTGCCAGCAGTCCCACAGGGTACCGCGATGAAGCTTTCTTT.

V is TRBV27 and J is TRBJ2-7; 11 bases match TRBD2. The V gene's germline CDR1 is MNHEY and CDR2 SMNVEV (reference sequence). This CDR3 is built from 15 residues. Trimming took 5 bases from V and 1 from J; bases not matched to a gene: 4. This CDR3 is CASSTRLAGSYEQYF. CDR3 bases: TGTGCCAGCAGTACCAGACTAGCGGGGTCCTACGAGCAGTACTTC.

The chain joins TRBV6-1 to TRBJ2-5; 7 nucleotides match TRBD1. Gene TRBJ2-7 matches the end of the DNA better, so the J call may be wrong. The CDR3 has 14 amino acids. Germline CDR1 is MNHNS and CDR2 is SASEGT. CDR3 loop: CASHRGSITYEQYF. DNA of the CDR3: TGTGCCAGCCACAGGGGCTCAATAACCTACGAGCAGTACTTC.

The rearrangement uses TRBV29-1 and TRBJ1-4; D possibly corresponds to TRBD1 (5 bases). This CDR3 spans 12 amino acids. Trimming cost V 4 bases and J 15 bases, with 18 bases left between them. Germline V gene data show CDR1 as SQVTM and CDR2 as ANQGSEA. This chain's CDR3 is CSVGTSGTRMFF. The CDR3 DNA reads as TGCAGCGTTGGGACTTCAGGGACTCGGATGTTTTTT.

The CDR3 DNA reads as TGTGCCAGCAGCGCGACAGAGCAGTTGAACACTGAAGCTTTCTTT. Translating gives CASSATEQLNTEAFF. The chain uses TRBV5-4 and TRBJ1-1; D might be TRBD1 (5 bases). V was shortened by 4 bases and J by 0 bases, with 13 bases between the two germline ends. This CDR3 spans 15 amino acids. The germline V gene encodes CDR1 SGHNT and CDR2 YYREEE (reference sequence).

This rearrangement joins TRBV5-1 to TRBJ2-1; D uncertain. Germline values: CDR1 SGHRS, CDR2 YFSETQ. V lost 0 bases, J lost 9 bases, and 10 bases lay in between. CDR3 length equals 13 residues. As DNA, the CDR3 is TGCGCCAGCAGCTTGGCTATGCCAGGTGAGCAGTTCTTC. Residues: CASSLAMPGEQFF.

This CDR3 is CASSSAGTYEQYF. CDR3 DNA: TGTGCCAGCAGTTCTGCAGGGACCTACGAGCAGTACTTC. The J gene is TRBJ2-7, the V gene TRBV6-6; D possibly corresponds to TRBD1 (5 bases). The germline gives CDR1 MNHNY, CDR2 SVGAGI (reference sequence). Trimming removed 4 bases from V and 2 bases from J, with 9 bases in between. This CDR3 is 13 amino acids long.

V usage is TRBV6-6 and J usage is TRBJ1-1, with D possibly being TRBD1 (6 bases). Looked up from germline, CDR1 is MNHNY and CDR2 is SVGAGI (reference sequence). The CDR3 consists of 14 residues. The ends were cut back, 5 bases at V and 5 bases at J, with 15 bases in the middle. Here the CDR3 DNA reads TGTGCCAGCAGTCACTACAGGGTTATGACTGAAGCTTTCTTT. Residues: CASSHYRVMTEAFF.

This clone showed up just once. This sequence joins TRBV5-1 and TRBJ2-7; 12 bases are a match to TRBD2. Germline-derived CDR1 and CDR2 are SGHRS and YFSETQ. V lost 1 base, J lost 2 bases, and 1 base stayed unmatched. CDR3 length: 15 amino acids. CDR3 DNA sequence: TGCGCCAGCAGCTTGACTAGCGGGGGGCCCTACGAGCAGTACTTC. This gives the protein CASSLTSGGPYEQYF.